These T cell receptor beta chains were read from a single sample in a study of T cell responses to AZD1222 COVID-19 vaccine. The data were produced by immunoSEQ multiplex PCR, yet TCRdb's version contains in-frame clones alone and is incomplete. This repertoire shows fewer than 110,000 clones, 87% found once; its top ten account for 3.5% to 4.5%. The source was peripheral blood, collected on day 0 of AZD1222 vaccination. The receptors were sampled from an adult in good health. The CDR3 runs from the conserved cysteine through the conserved F or W. A D gene is named only where the DNA matches it firmly. Size is omitted from some rows. Given values are once, few, many or a class for expanded clones.

v_call,d_call,clone_size,j_call,cdr3_nt,cdr3_aa
TRBV28,-,-,TRBJ2-6,TGTGCCAGCAGCCCTCAGGGGACCGGGGCCAACGTCCTGACTTTC,CASSPQGTGANVLTF
TRBV7-8,-,-,TRBJ2-1,TGTGCCAGCAGCTTAGGGCTGAACAATGAGCAGTTCTTC,CASSLGLNNEQFF
TRBV12-3/TRBV12-4,-,-,TRBJ2-1,TGTGCCAGCAGTTTACGGGGCTACAATGAGCAGTTCTTC,CASSLRGYNEQFF
TRBV30,-,once,TRBJ1-1,TGTGCCTGGTCCAGGTCGAACACTGAAGCTTTCTTT,CAWSRSNTEAFF
TRBV7-2,-,once,TRBJ1-6,TGTGCCAGCAGCCCGGGGGACTATAATTCACCCCTCCACTTT,CASSPGDYNSPLHF
TRBV29-1,-,-,TRBJ2-7,TGCAGCGCCTCTCGGGGCGAGGGAGAGCAGTACTTC,CSASRGEGEQYF
TRBV7-2,-,-,TRBJ2-1,TGTGCCAGCAGCTTACTTCCGGTTGCCGTTGAGCAGTTCTTC,CASSLLPVAVEQFF
TRBV2,-,-,TRBJ1-2,TGTGCCAGCAGTGAAGAGACCGCACGACGGAGGGGCTACACCTTC,CASSEETARRRGYTF
TRBV30,-,-,TRBJ1-1,TGTGCCTGTCGGGTTGGGGGGGCCGGTCGGCCTGAAGCTTTCTTT,CACRVGGAGRPEAFF
TRBV16,-,-,TRBJ1-5,TGTGCCAGCACCCTCCGGGACGGTAGCAATCAGCCCCAGCATTTT,CASTLRDGSNQPQHF
TRBV9,TRBD2,-,TRBJ2-5,TGTGCCAGCAGCGAGGGTAGCGGGGGCCTCCAAGAGACCCAGTACTTC,CASSEGSGGLQETQYF
TRBV3-1/TRBV3-2,-,-,TRBJ1-2,TGTGCCAGCAGCCAAGGGGGATCTGCCCTATGGGACTATGGCTACACCTTC,CASSQGGSALWDYGYTF
TRBV6-4,TRBD2,-,TRBJ2-1,TGTGCCAGCAGTCTAGCGGGAATTAACAATGAGCAGTTCTTC,CASSLAGINNEQFF
TRBV19,TRBD2,-,TRBJ2-1,TGTGCCAGTAGTATGTGGCGGGGGTCCTACAATGAGCAGTTCTTC,CASSMWRGSYNEQFF
TRBV4-3,-,-,TRBJ1-3,TGCGCCAGCAGCCAAGATAGGACAGATCCCCGCTACACCATATATTTT,CASSQDRTDPRYTIYF
TRBV30,-,-,TRBJ2-3,TGTGCCTGGGGCGACGGAGCTTACACAGATACGCAGTATTTT,CAWGDGAYTDTQYF
TRBV24-1,-,-,TRBJ2-5,TGTGCCACCAGTGATCCGGGGGTCCAAGAGACCCAGTACTTC,CATSDPGVQETQYF
TRBV11-3,-,-,TRBJ1-1,TGTGCCAGCAGCCCCCGCTCAGGGACTGCGGCTGAAGCTTTCTTT,CASSPRSGTAAEAFF
TRBV24-1,TRBD1,-,TRBJ1-4,TGTGCCACCAGTGAGCTACTGACAGGGAAGGCAACTAATGAAAAACTGTTTTTT,CATSELLTGKATNEKLFF
TRBV27,-,-,TRBJ1-2,TGTGCCAGTTGGGGCCGGGGTCCTAACTATGGCTACACCTTC,CASWGRGPNYGYTF
TRBV4-1,TRBD2,-,TRBJ2-1,TGCGCCAGCAGCCGAACTAGCGGGGGGGCCTATGAGCAGTTCTTC,CASSRTSGGAYEQFF
TRBV7-9,TRBD1,-,TRBJ1-2,TGTGCCAGCAGCTTAGTGGGGGACAGAAACTATGGCTACACCTTC,CASSLVGDRNYGYTF
TRBV30,-,-,TRBJ1-1,TGTGCCTGGAGGACATGGGGTGAAGCTTTCTTT,CAWRTWGEAFF
TRBV19,TRBD2,-,TRBJ2-5,TGTGCCAGTAGTAGCGCTAGCGGGAACCAAGAGACCCAGTACTTC,CASSSASGNQETQYF
TRBV7-9,TRBD1,-,TRBJ1-1,TGTGCCAGCAGCCCGAGGGTGCAGGGGGCCGTCGAAGCTTTCTTT,CASSPRVQGAVEAFF
TRBV18,-,few,TRBJ1-1,TGTGCCAGCTCTCCCAATGGCGGGAACACTGAAGCTTTCTTT,CASSPNGGNTEAFF
TRBV4-1,-,-,TRBJ2-5,TGCGCCAGCAGCCAAGGTCCCGGGACAGAGACCCAGTACTTC,CASSQGPGTETQYF
TRBV11-2,TRBD1,-,TRBJ2-2,TGTGCCAGCAGCTCGGGACAGGGGGGCACCGGGGAGCTGTTTTTT,CASSSGQGGTGELFF
TRBV7-8,TRBD2,-,TRBJ2-7,TGTGCCAGCAGCCCTCGGACTAGCCGATCGTACGAGCAGTACTTC,CASSPRTSRSYEQYF
TRBV7-9,-,-,TRBJ1-2,TGTGCCAGCAGCCCTGGACAGAACTATGGCTACACCTTC,CASSPGQNYGYTF
TRBV9,-,-,TRBJ1-1,TGTGCCAACCTGGGGGTTCGGCACACTGAAGCTTTCTTT,CANLGVRHTEAFF
TRBV5-6,TRBD1,-,TRBJ2-7,TGTGCCAGCAGGACCGGGACAGGGTTTTCCTACGAGCAGTACTTC,CASRTGTGFSYEQYF
TRBV28,TRBD1,-,TRBJ1-2,TGTGCCAGCAGCCCGGGACAGGGGGCGATCTATGGCTACACCTTC,CASSPGQGAIYGYTF
TRBV6-1,-,-,TRBJ1-1,TGTGCCAGCAGTGAAGCGTCGGGGGGGATGAACACTGAAGCTTTCTTT,CASSEASGGMNTEAFF
TRBV5-1,-,few,TRBJ1-2,TGCGCCAGCAGCTTGGTAGCAGGGGTGAACTATGGCTACACCTTC,CASSLVAGVNYGYTF